The present TCR beta chain was sequenced within a study of T cells in Graves' hyperthyroidism and ophthalmopathy. Only a few counts were recorded for this clonotype. Amplification of TCR beta CDR3 regions used RNA as the template. The HTBI primer set drove a first-round RT-PCR of the TCR CDR3. MiXCR, run by TCRdb on the multiplex PCR reads, gives a single entry per CDR3 protein. The sample records some 350,000 distinct CDR3 sequences, nearly 15% being singletons. The TCR was taken from a woman in her sixties with Graves' ophthalmopathy. Sample: blood.

The CDR3 DNA follows: TGTGCCAGCAGCTGGGGGAGGGGCGGGATGGAGACCCAGTACTTC. Residues: CASSWGRGGMETQYF. The genes are TRBV9 and TRBJ2-5, with TRBD2 identical over 7 bases. Germline V gene sequence: CDR1 SGDLS, CDR2 YYNGEE. This CDR3 region has 15 residues. J was trimmed by 5 bases and V by 4 bases; bases with no gene match: 11. The complete variable domain, with remaining parts taken from reference TRBV9 and TRBJ2-5, reads DSGVTQTPKHLITATGQRVTLRCSPRSGDLSVYWYQQSLDQGLQFLIQYYNGEERAKGNILERFSAQQFPDLHSELNLSSLELGDSALYFCASSWGRGGMETQYFGPGTRLLVL.